This T cell receptor (beta chain) emerged from a study of blood T cell repertoires in COVID-19. Across the study: Material from acute and convalescent COVID-19 was sourced from the United States, Italy and Spain. T cells, B-cell-depleted T cells, or PBMCs provided the cDNA or gDNA that served as material.

The CDR3 is 10 residues long. Between the trimmed V and J ends, which lost 6 bases and 7 bases, there was a span of 6 bases. Per the germline V gene, CDR1 is DFQATT and CDR2 is SNEGSKA (reference sequence). Those enrolled in Seattle joined during active infection and were followed longitudinally afterward. In the authors' workflow: How many nucleated cells were present was estimated from reference gene primer amplification. This table comes from immunoSEQ multiplex PCR, and its TCRdb copy is limited to in-frame clones, with some not included. The V and J calls and the clone size are those of that table, but D and trimming were determined from the DNA. The sample shows around 300,000 clones, approximately 92% of them seen only once.

This receptor was taken from a woman aged 25 to 45 with COVID-19, enrolled during active disease. Sequences were obtained from peripheral blood. V and J are TRBV20-1 and TRBJ1-4, with no clear D. This CDR3 is CSAPIEKLFF. The CDR3 DNA reads TGCAGTGCCCCTATTGAAAAACTGTTTTTT.